This TCR beta chain came from a study of T-cell memory formation after mild COVID-19 (dated by TCRdb to about 2021). Some background on the complete study: TCR sequence clusters from the two donors were largely donor specific. In two donors, T-cell clones that expanded and contracted after mild COVID-19 were tracked by sequencing TCRalpha and TCRbeta repertoires over time. The cohort was made up of two young adult volunteers, one female and one male, who were previously healthy.

Ficoll-Paque density gradient centrifugation was used to isolate PBMCs. What the study reported, not specific to this receptor: Balanced CD4/CD8 phenotypes were observed for clones contracting from day 15 to 85, whereas a bias towards CD4+ was observed for a second wave of clones expanding from day 15 to 37. Some responding clones were detected in pre-infection memory, suggesting pre-existing cross-reactive memory T cells joined the SARS-CoV-2 response. SARS-CoV-2 specificity of the second-wave clones peaking on day 37 was not confirmed. Contracting CD4+ clones were located mainly in the CM and EM memory subsets, whereas CD8+ clones were found to be enriched in EMRA. The study included only a couple of mild cases, and larger cohorts that include severe cases with pre-infection samples were judged to be necessary.

V drops 7 bases and J drops 1 base, leaving 5 bases in between. Its CDR3 holds 11 amino acids, cysteine through valine. The entry retains the CDR3 DNA only, 33 bases that are in frame from base 1. CDR1 and CDR2 (MDHEN, SYDVKM) derive from the germline V gene. Data came from an Illumina NovaSeq 6000. TCRalpha and TCRbeta cDNA libraries were built by 5'RACE with constant-segment primers, adding sample barcodes and unique molecular identifiers. Trizol reagent was used to extract RNA from every sample. Libraries were amplified in two PCR steps, with a second sample barcode and Illumina TruSeq adapters added in the second step. Libraries were sequenced on an Illumina NovaSeq with 2 x 150 bp paired-end reads. In the original analysis: The reads were demultiplexed and collapsed into UMI-guided consensus sequences using migec v1.2.7. Using mixcr v2.1.11, the UMI consensuses were aligned to TRA and TRB V and J templates and assembled into clonotypes. Expanded or contracted clonotypes were those called significant by both edgeR and NoisET, with noise models trained on biological replicates. For edgeR calls, the thresholds were a false discovery rate-adjusted p below 0.01 and a log2 fold-change of 1. PCA with hierarchical clustering of max-normalized trajectories of the 1000 most abundant clonotypes was used as exploratory dynamics analysis. The CD4 or CD8 phenotype of responding clones was assigned using the separately sequenced CD4+ and CD8+ repertoires. TCRdb reran the public reads through fastp at Q25 and MiXCR, keeping productive beta chains. Entries are consolidated by CDR3 protein sequence, retaining the most common genes and DNA. TCRdb's processing, not the study's, gives the V and J calls here. The sample contains hundreds of thousands of distinct CDR3 sequences, approximately 8.4% of them found a single time. The ten largest clones represent 22% of the sample.

A word on this clonotype: The target of this receptor is not known. No much larger clone is present one base from it, and per-base qualities are unavailable.

The rearrangement combines TRBV28 with TRBJ2-7; no D gene call is confident. The receptor comes from a man aged 18 to 30 who had mild COVID-19 (a few samples of this study predate the infection). The sample titles of this study are shuffled in the database, so cell type and time point are left out; the donor was told from shared clones. The sequenced material came from PBMCs or a T cell subset sorted from them (not recorded which). CDR3 protein: CASNGSYEQYV. The nucleotide sequence reads TGTGCCAGCAACGGGTCCTACGAGCAGTACGTC.